This T cell receptor beta chain was documented in a study of shared clonotypes between healthy human individuals (dated by TCRdb to the early 2020s). At the level of the whole study: Three men and two women, aged 18 to 49 years, made up the cohort. For each donor, three plates each were used for CD4 naive and CD4 memory, two plates were used for CD8 naive, and one plate was used for CD8 memory. To estimate repertoire size and how much clonotypes are shared between individuals, the study performed deep sequencing of blood TCR repertoires from five healthy adults. Different laboratories and diverse techniques were used to prepare libraries and sequence TCR repertoires, to increase sequencing depth and limit assay-specific biases. Per donor, leukapheresis produced somewhere between about 0.9 and 10 billion PBMCs. Beyond this particular receptor, the publication reports: Estimated clonotype richness was generally larger for naive than for memory subsets. Based on pairwise subsampling, the degree of clonotype sharing among donors was expected to be affected by sequencing depth. Sampling was restricted to blood, and TCR repertoires in tissues likely differ from the TCR repertoires found in blood. Because the study included only a small number of donors, the genetic and exposure-history diversity represented was limited. Incomplete sequencing was indicated by rarefaction of sorted-subset datasets, despite the large sequencing depth. Higher generation probabilities were observed for clonotypes shared by all four sorted-subset donors than for non-shared clonotypes. Sharing across a few donors was observed for about 5% of naive CD4, over 3% of naive CD8, 2.3% of memory CD4, and around 0.4% of memory CD8 clonotypes.

V is pared back by 6 bases and J by 4 bases, with 17 bases lying between the germline termini. Taken from the germline V gene, the CDR1 and CDR2 loops are MDHEN and SYDVKM. From cysteine to phenylalanine, the CDR3 is 15 amino acids long. The sequence is cut down to CDR3 DNA, 45 bases in frame from base 1. The donors were healthy, HIV-negative adults with no recently reported acute infections or vaccinations. Only Caucasian adults living in Nashville, Tennessee, USA were represented among the donors. Magnetic negative selection was used to enrich CD4+ T cells, after which naive cells were positively selected on CD45RA and the negative fraction became the memory subset. Blood was obtained by leukapheresis, after which PBMCs were separated by Ficoll-Histopaque density gradient centrifugation and cryopreserved in liquid nitrogen vapor phase. Analytical flow cytometry was used to check the purity and quantity of every magnetically sorted T cell population. Genomic DNA was isolated from each sorted fraction and quantified by UV absorbance on a Nanodrop 2000c.

As to this clone: No antigen is known for it. The sample holds no much larger clone one base away, and base qualities are not on file.

TCR CDR3 regions were amplified from genomic DNA by multiplex PCR using the deep immunoSEQ assay. Extracted genomic DNA from each cell subset was spread evenly across all wells of several immunoSEQ 96-well plates, with each plate serving as a replicate. For sorted subsets, each replicate PCR was loaded with 200 ng genomic DNA, equivalent to 25,000 to 35,000 T cell genomes. Purified libraries were quantified with a Qubit 3.0 fluorometer, sized on a Bioanalyzer 2100, and re-quantified with the KAPA Library Quantification kit. A separate single-read 150-cycle Illumina NextSeq 550 flow cell was used to sequence each immunoSEQ 96-well plate. Per the authors' processing: Because the immunoSEQ output included only junctional sequences and no quality scores, the filtering could not be the same as the filtering used for full-length reads. Sequences were annotated with PyIR, a Python wrapper for IgBLAST v1.9, using IMGT germline references to assign V/J genes and CDR3. Reads with weak V/J assignments (E-value above 1e-6), missing CDR3, stop codons, out-of-frame junctions, or ambiguous translated residues were removed. V3J clonotypes were defined as sequences sharing the same inferred V gene, J gene, and CDR3 amino acid sequence. To compute the percentage overlap between repertoires, the number of shared unique clonotypes was divided by the size of the smaller repertoire. RTK rarefaction, the Chao1 estimator, and Recon v2.1 estimates of unobserved clonotypes were used to assess repertoire richness. Generation probabilities were computed with OLGA for all TCRbeta clonotypes obtained by the gDNA method from four donors. This is the immuneACCESS table as TCRdb keeps it, with only in-frame sequences that have V and J called. A part of the clones is gone; compared with another copy, unresolved V genes explain less than half, and the rest is unexplained. From that table come the V and J calls and clone size; the DNA was used to work out D and trimming. The sample data list approximately 2,300,000 clones, and 85% to 95% of these were observed just once. Jointly, the top ten make up roughly 0.34% of the sample.

The rearrangement combines TRBV28 with TRBJ2-3, and the D gene may be TRBD2, 6 bases matching. The sample comprised naive CD4+ T cells from PBMCs. According to the study, the label for this sample's cell subset or site signals: CD45RA+ positively selected. The receptor's source is a man between 18 and 29 years old in good health. Some clones in this sample may be carry-over from other donors' samples. The DNA sequence is as follows: TGTGCCAGCAGAGAAGCGGGTTGGGGCCCAGATACGCAGTATTTT. It codes for CASREAGWGPDTQYF.